One sample yielded the 23 T cell receptor beta chains listed below, sequenced in a study of CD8 T cells in ankylosing spondylitis. Using its own MiXCR run on the 5' RACE reads, TCRdb lists one record per CDR3 protein. This sample yields around 150,000 distinct CDR3 sequences, of which under 35% are seen a single time; 5.5% to 7.5% belongs to the top ten. What was sequenced was synovial fluid, either unsorted or a sorted T cell fraction (not recorded which). The receptors here all came from a male donor with ankylosing spondylitis.

This sequence joins TRBV24-1 and TRBJ1-5; D is unclear. Per the germline V gene, CDR1 is KGHDR and CDR2 is SFDVKD. The CDR3 covers 12 residues. Deletions cut 9 bases from V and 6 bases from J, with 11 bases between. In nucleotides, the CDR3 is TGTGCCACCCCACCGGCGGTTCAGCCCCAGCATTTT. Translating gives CATPPAVQPQHF.

The rearrangement uses TRBV12-3 or TRBV12-4 and TRBJ1-5; D call uncertain. The CDR3 extends over 15 amino acids. V was pared by 7 bases and J by 3 bases, with 16 bases between. CDR3 protein: CASTLGSDYNQPQHF. For the CDR3, the DNA is TGTGCCAGCACCTTGGGCAGCGATTACAATCAGCCCCAGCATTTT.

This clonotype showed up just a few times. The J gene is TRBJ2-5, the V gene TRBV4-2; D call uncertain. V was clipped by 0 bases and J by 6 bases, with 5 bases between them. CDR3 length: 12 residues. In germline, CDR1 is LGHNA, CDR2 YNFKEQ. The CDR3, as DNA: TGTGCCAGCAGCCAAGATGAACAGACCCAGTACTTC. The encoded protein is CASSQDEQTQYF.

This clonotype is categorized as medium-sized. This rearrangement joins TRBV9 to TRBJ1-1; D is ambiguous. This CDR3 region has 13 residues. Germline V CDR1 and CDR2: SGDLS, YYNGEE. Trimming took 3 bases from V and 6 from J, leaving 12 bases between them. The CDR3 bases are TGTGCCAGCAGCGCGATAGCCGCTCCTGAAGCTTTCTTT. Its protein product is CASSAIAAPEAFF.

This clonotype occurred a few times. The chain employs TRBV20-1 and TRBJ2-3; D is ambiguous. Looked up from germline, CDR1 is DFQATT and CDR2 is SNEGSKA (reference sequence). The V gene lost 3 bases and the J gene lost 2 bases, with 6 bases spanning the gap. The CDR3 sequence is 12 residues long. This chain's CDR3 is CSASSATDTQYF. CDR3 bases: TGCAGTGCTAGTTCAGCCACAGATACGCAGTATTTT.

The V gene is TRBV20-1, the J gene TRBJ1-4; D call uncertain. The V gene lost 6 bases and the J gene lost 8 bases, with 10 bases spanning the gap. Germline V CDR1 and CDR2: DFQATT, SNEGSKA (reference sequence). CDR3 length equals 11 residues. CDR3 sequence (DNA): TGCAGTGCGGGCAGCAACGAAAAACTGTTTTTT. Its protein is CSAGSNEKLFF.

This clonotype was counted only a few times. The chain combines TRBV29-1 with TRBJ2-3; 7 bases align to TRBD2. CDR1 and CDR2 (germline): SQVTM, ANQGSEA. The CDR3 has 14 residues. V lost 3 bases, J lost 3 bases, and 6 bases stayed unmatched. CDR3 sequence (DNA): TGCAGCGTTGAGGGACGGCGGGGGACAGATACGCAGTATTTT. This codes for CSVEGRRGTDTQYF.

In this sample, this clonotype turned up many times. CDR3 in amino acids: CASTSGQDYEQYF. The CDR3 bases are TGTGCCAGCACCTCCGGACAGGACTACGAGCAGTACTTC. The chain is built from TRBV2 and TRBJ2-7; 7 bases align to TRBD1. CDR3 length: 13 amino acids. The ends lost 7 bases at V and 3 bases at J; junction bases unmatched: 6. CDR1 and CDR2 from the germline V gene are SNHLY and FYNNEI.

The CDR3 protein is CASSGNRGRQDEQYF. In DNA, the CDR3 is TGTGCCAGCAGTGGTAACAGGGGGCGACAGGACGAGCAGTACTTC. The chain joins TRBV25-1 to TRBJ2-7, with 9 positions matching TRBD1. The ends lost 4 bases at V and 5 bases at J; junction bases unmatched: 9. Germline V lookup: CDR1 MGHDK, CDR2 SYGVNS. The CDR3 covers 15 residues.

A few counts support this clonotype. The chain has TRBV7-3 and TRBJ2-1, with D tentatively TRBD1 or TRBD2 (6 bases each). CDR1 SGHTA and CDR2 FQGTGA come from the germline V gene. The CDR3 runs to 14 residues. V lost 5 bases and J 9 bases, leaving 17 bases between the germline ends. CDR3 protein: CASSPGRGQGEQFF. CDR3 nucleotides: TGTGCCAGCAGCCCAGGCCGGGGGCAGGGTGAGCAGTTCTTC.

This clonotype was observed many times. The chain joins TRBV7-2 to TRBJ2-3; no clear D gene. Germline assignment: CDR1 SGHTA and CDR2 FQGNSA. V was cut by 5 bases and J by 0 bases, with 9 bases left in between. The CDR3 runs to 14 residues. The chain's CDR3 is CASSPTTSTDTQYF. The DNA of the CDR3 is TGTGCCAGCAGCCCGACGACTAGCACAGATACGCAGTATTTT.

The gene calls are TRBV5-1 and TRBJ1-2; weak D call: TRBD1 (5 bases). This CDR3 is built from 13 residues. Trimming pared 4 bases from V and 4 bases from J, leaving 11 bases between. From germline, CDR1 is SGHRS and CDR2 YFSETQ. Here the CDR3 DNA reads TGCGCCAGCAGCCGGGGGGGGACCTATGGCTACACCTTC. It translates to CASSRGGTYGYTF. Looking up the rest from reference TRBV5-1 and TRBJ1-2 gives the full variable domain: KAGVTQTPRYLIKTRGQQVTLSCSPISGHRSVSWYQQTPGQGLQFLFEYFSETQRNKGNFPGRFSGRQFSNSRSEMNVSTLELGDSALYLCASSRGGTYGYTFGSGTRLTVV.

Ten or more counts support this clonotype. V and J are TRBV3-1 and TRBJ2-7, with D possibly TRBD2 on 5 matching bases. This CDR3 has 15 amino acids. CDR1 is LGHDT, CDR2 YNNKEL, per germline (reference sequence). V was pared by 4 bases and J by 4 bases, with 17 bases between. CDR3: CASSPTLTGSYEQYF. The CDR3 DNA follows: TGTGCCAGCAGCCCTACCCTAACGGGGAGTTACGAGCAGTACTTC.

This clonotype appeared a few times. This sequence joins TRBV21-1 and TRBJ2-1; TRBD2 was called by the table and not checked on the DNA. TRBV21-1 is labeled a pseudogene. This CDR3 has 18 residues. CDR3 loop: CASSKGGWASGDYNEQFF. The CDR3 coding sequence is TGTGCCAGCAGCAAAGGCGGGTGGGCTAGCGGAGACTACAATGAGCAGTTCTTC.

This rearrangement joins TRBV3-1 to TRBJ2-2; D might be TRBD1 or TRBD2, each matching 5 bases. Germline CDR1 reads LGHDT; CDR2 reads YNNKEL (reference sequence). V lost 5 bases, J lost 7 bases, and 14 bases lay in between. The CDR3 totals 14 residues. The CDR3: CASSAKVGVGELFF. The CDR3 nucleotides are TGTGCCAGCAGCGCGAAGGTGGGGGTCGGGGAGCTGTTTTTT.

This clonotype was seen many times. The rearrangement links TRBV3-1 to TRBJ1-1; D is possibly TRBD1 (6 bases). The CDR3 consists of 15 residues. The germline V gene has CDR1 LGHDT and CDR2 YNNKEL (reference sequence). Trimming shortened V by 6 bases and J by 2 bases, and 16 bases separated the two germline ends. The CDR3 DNA sequence: TGTGCCAGCAGGGCGAGGGACACACTAAACACTGAAGCTTTCTTT. This sequence encodes CASRARDTLNTEAFF.

The V call is TRBV29-1, the J call TRBJ1-2; 8 nucleotides align to TRBD1. The junction had 6 bases not matched to a gene; V was cut back by 6 bases and J by 6 bases. Germline loops: CDR1 SQVTM, CDR2 ANQGSEA. This CDR3 is built from 12 residues. CDR3 loop: CSVEGQDHGYTF. The CDR3 coding sequence is TGCAGCGTCGAGGGACAGGACCATGGCTACACCTTC. The whole variable domain, filled in from reference TRBV29-1 and TRBJ1-2, reads SAVISQKPSRDICQRGTSLTIQCQVDSQVTMMFWYRQQPGQSLTLIATANQGSEATYESGFVIDKFPISRPNLTFSTLTVSNMSPEDSSIYLCSVEGQDHGYTFGSGTRLTVV.

The V call is TRBV6-2 or TRBV6-3, the J call TRBJ1-5, with 8 bases identical to TRBD1. CDR1 is MNHEY and CDR2 is SVGEGT in the germline V gene. The CDR3 spans 13 residues. Losses at the gene ends were 6 bases for V and 4 bases for J; bases not matched to a gene: 2. The CDR3 here is CASSRTGNQPQHF. The CDR3, as DNA: TGTGCCAGCAGCCGGACAGGGAATCAGCCCCAGCATTTT.

The V and J genes are TRBV5-1 and TRBJ2-5; no firm D call. Germline CDR1 reads SGHRS; CDR2 reads YFSETQ. The CDR3 covers 13 residues. V dropped 3 bases and J dropped 6 bases, with 12 bases sitting between them. CDR3 sequence reads: CASSSQDGKTQYF. The CDR3, as DNA: TGCGCCAGCAGCTCCCAGGATGGGAAGACCCAGTACTTC.

This clonotype was found once. This chain links TRBV10-2 with TRBJ1-6, with a tentative D call TRBD1 (5 bases). The germline V gene encodes CDR1 WSHSY and CDR2 SAAADI. Trimming removed 5 bases at V and 6 bases at J, with 8 bases between. The CDR3 spans 13 residues. The CDR3 spells CASSRDLNSPLHF. The CDR3 nucleotides read TGCGCCAGCAGTCGGGACCTTAATTCACCCCTCCACTTT.

The J gene is TRBJ1-1, the V gene TRBV27; D is perhaps TRBD1 (6 bases). Germline V gene sequence: CDR1 MNHEY, CDR2 SMNVEV (reference sequence). Trimming cost V 2 bases and J 6 bases, with 13 bases left between them. CDR3 length equals 14 residues. CDR3 sequence reads: CASSLRGPSAEAFF. The CDR3 bases are TGTGCCAGCAGTTTACGGGGGCCCTCAGCTGAAGCTTTCTTT.

CDR3 sequence: CATSDTGQGRGNQPQHF. Here the CDR3 DNA reads TGTGCCACCAGCGACACGGGACAGGGAAGGGGCAATCAGCCCCAGCATTTT. This rearrangement joins TRBV15 to TRBJ1-5; 9 bases match TRBD1. Germline CDR1 reads LNHNV; CDR2 reads YYDKDF (reference sequence). V shed 5 bases, J shed 2 bases, and the junction held 10 bases outside the gene matches. The CDR3 consists of 17 residues.

In this sample, this clonotype turned up a few times. The rearrangement uses TRBV30 and TRBJ1-1; D remains unclear. The V and J ends lost 1 base and 0 bases respectively, with 12 bases between them. CDR3 length: 15 residues. CDR1 is GTSNPN, CDR2 SVGIG, per germline (reference sequence). The CDR3 nucleotides are TGTGCCTGGAGTGCCGGCCAGAGGATGAACACTGAAGCTTTCTTT. This sequence encodes CAWSAGQRMNTEAFF.